The rows below give T cell receptor beta chains drawn from one sample of a study of blood T cell repertoires in COVID-19. The protocol was immunoSEQ multiplex PCR, while the TCRdb copy is restricted to in-frame clones and leaves out a portion. The sample lists about 360,000 clones, more than 85% occurring once. Sequenced: peripheral blood. The source is a human donor in a cohort sampled during active COVID-19. Each CDR3 is given with its conserved first and last residue. A D gene is named only where the DNA matches it firmly. Clone sizes are given selectively: once, few, many, or a class where the clone is expanded.

clone size: -
J gene: TRBJ2-3
D gene: TRBD1
V gene: TRBV6-5
CDR3 DNA: TGTGCCAGCAGAAACACAGGGGGTTTTGATACGCAGTATTTT
CDR3 protein: CASRNTGGFDTQYF

clone size: -
J gene: TRBJ2-2
D gene: -
V gene: TRBV11-3
CDR3 DNA: TGTGCCAGCAGCCCCTTAGGAGGGGCCGGGGAGCTGTTTTTT
CDR3 protein: CASSPLGGAGELFF

clone size: -
J gene: TRBJ1-1
D gene: TRBD1
V gene: TRBV7-3
CDR3 DNA: TGTGCCAGCAGCTTGGACAGGGGGGCCACTGAAGCTTTCTTT
CDR3 protein: CASSLDRGATEAFF

clone size: -
J gene: TRBJ2-1
D gene: -
V gene: TRBV7-9
CDR3 DNA: TGTGCCAGCAGCCCAAGGGGGGGACTCAATGAGCGTGGGCAGTTCTTC
CDR3 protein: CASSPRGGLNERGQFF

clone size: -
J gene: TRBJ1-1
D gene: TRBD1
V gene: TRBV5-1
CDR3 DNA: TGCGCCAGCAGCCTAGGGACAGATCTCAACACTGAAGCTTTCTTT
CDR3 protein: CASSLGTDLNTEAFF

clone size: -
J gene: TRBJ2-3
D gene: TRBD2
V gene: TRBV7-2
CDR3 DNA: TGTGCCAGCAGCTTAGCCCCGATCGGTAGCGGGGGGGGGTATTTT
CDR3 protein: CASSLAPIGSGGGYF

clone size: -
J gene: TRBJ1-1
D gene: TRBD1
V gene: TRBV28
CDR3 DNA: TGTGCCAGCAGTCGGGGACAGGGATGGAACACTGAAGCTTTCTTT
CDR3 protein: CASSRGQGWNTEAFF

clone size: -
J gene: TRBJ2-7
D gene: TRBD1
V gene: TRBV5-3
CDR3 DNA: TGTGCCAGTGTCGGGACAGTCGAGCAGTACTTC
CDR3 protein: CASVGTVEQYF

clone size: -
J gene: TRBJ1-3
D gene: -
V gene: TRBV19
CDR3 DNA: TGTGCCAGTAGTACGGGGATCTCTGGAAACACCATATATTTT
CDR3 protein: CASSTGISGNTIYF

clone size: -
J gene: TRBJ2-5
D gene: TRBD1
V gene: TRBV28
CDR3 DNA: TGTGCCAGCAGTTCCTCCCTAGGGGGCGCAGAGACCCAGTACTTC
CDR3 protein: CASSSSLGGAETQYF

clone size: -
J gene: TRBJ2-1
D gene: TRBD1
V gene: TRBV25-1
CDR3 DNA: TGTGCCAGCAGTGAGTCTAGTCCGGGACAGGGGAAGGATGAGCAGTTCTTC
CDR3 protein: CASSESSPGQGKDEQFF

clone size: -
J gene: TRBJ2-7
D gene: TRBD1
V gene: TRBV12-3/TRBV12-4
CDR3 DNA: TGTGCCAGCAGTAGGGACAGCCCCTACGAGCAGTACTTC
CDR3 protein: CASSRDSPYEQYF

clone size: -
J gene: TRBJ2-5
D gene: -
V gene: TRBV3-1/TRBV3-2
CDR3 DNA: TGTGCCAGCAGCCAAGACCGGGTCCAAGAGACCCAGTACTTC
CDR3 protein: CASSQDRVQETQYF

clone size: -
J gene: TRBJ1-5
D gene: TRBD1
V gene: TRBV2
CDR3 DNA: TGTGCCAGCAGTGTAGGCAGGGGGAATCAGCCCCAGCATTTT
CDR3 protein: CASSVGRGNQPQHF

clone size: few
J gene: TRBJ2-3
D gene: -
V gene: TRBV7-3
CDR3 DNA: TGTGCCAGCAGCTTAGGAGCTTCTAGCACAGATACGCAGTATTTT
CDR3 protein: CASSLGASSTDTQYF

clone size: -
J gene: TRBJ2-2
D gene: -
V gene: TRBV7-8
CDR3 DNA: TGTGCCAGCAGCGCGAACTTTCGCGGGGAGCTGTTTTTT
CDR3 protein: CASSANFRGELFF

clone size: few
J gene: TRBJ1-2
D gene: -
V gene: TRBV4-2
CDR3 DNA: TGTGCCAGCAGCCAAGATCGTCAGGGAACCCTTACAGTCTATGGCTACACCTTC
CDR3 protein: CASSQDRQGTLTVYGYTF

clone size: -
J gene: TRBJ2-5
D gene: TRBD2
V gene: TRBV5-6
CDR3 DNA: TGTGCCAGCAGCCAGGGACTAGCGGGGGTGACCCAGTACTTC
CDR3 protein: CASSQGLAGVTQYF

clone size: once
J gene: TRBJ1-2
D gene: TRBD1
V gene: TRBV30
CDR3 DNA: TGTGCCCTGTTCGGACAGGGGGCGAATGGCTACACCTTC
CDR3 protein: CALFGQGANGYTF

clone size: -
J gene: TRBJ2-7
D gene: TRBD1
V gene: TRBV6-5
CDR3 DNA: TGTGCCAGCAGGCTATTCAGGGGGCAGGCCTACGAGCAGTACTTC
CDR3 protein: CASRLFRGQAYEQYF

clone size: few
J gene: TRBJ2-1
D gene: -
V gene: TRBV7-2
CDR3 DNA: TGTGCCAGCACCGAAACGTATGGAGGGATCACCTATGAGCAGTTCTTC
CDR3 protein: CASTETYGGITYEQFF

clone size: -
J gene: TRBJ2-2
D gene: TRBD1
V gene: TRBV6-5
CDR3 DNA: TGTGCCAGCAGTACCGGGGGACAGGGGGCCGGGGAGCTGTTTTTT
CDR3 protein: CASSTGGQGAGELFF

clone size: -
J gene: TRBJ1-2
D gene: -
V gene: TRBV7-9
CDR3 DNA: TGTGCCAGCACCCCGATGGCACAGAACTATGGCTACACCTTC
CDR3 protein: CASTPMAQNYGYTF

clone size: -
J gene: TRBJ1-2
D gene: -
V gene: TRBV5-1
CDR3 DNA: TGCGCCAGCAGCTTGGGGGGGCTCCGTGGCTACACCTTC
CDR3 protein: CASSLGGLRGYTF

clone size: once
J gene: TRBJ2-5
D gene: TRBD1
V gene: TRBV4-1
CDR3 DNA: TGCGCCAGCAGCGCCCGGGACAGGGACCAAGAGACCCAGTACTTC
CDR3 protein: CASSARDRDQETQYF

clone size: -
J gene: TRBJ2-1
D gene: TRBD2
V gene: TRBV27
CDR3 DNA: TGTGCCAGCAGTAATAGCGGGCGGGGGTACAATGAGCAGTTCTTC
CDR3 protein: CASSNSGRGYNEQFF

clone size: -
J gene: TRBJ2-3
D gene: -
V gene: TRBV7-9
CDR3 DNA: TGTGCCAGCAGCCTCGGAGGGGCCCCAGATACGCAGTATTTT
CDR3 protein: CASSLGGAPDTQYF

clone size: -
J gene: TRBJ2-1
D gene: -
V gene: TRBV28
CDR3 DNA: TGTGCCAGCAGTTTAGCCCAAGTCGGGGTCTTGAAGTTCTTC
CDR3 protein: CASSLAQVGVLKFF

clone size: -
J gene: TRBJ1-2
D gene: TRBD1
V gene: TRBV5-1
CDR3 DNA: TGCGCCAGCAGCTTGTTCCGACAGGGTGATGGCTACACCTTC
CDR3 protein: CASSLFRQGDGYTF

clone size: -
J gene: TRBJ2-7
D gene: TRBD2
V gene: TRBV5-4
CDR3 DNA: TGTGCCAGCAGCTTCGGCGGGGGATCCGACGAGCAGTACTTC
CDR3 protein: CASSFGGGSDEQYF

clone size: few
J gene: TRBJ1-6
D gene: TRBD1
V gene: TRBV25-1
CDR3 DNA: TGTGCCAGCAGTGAGCAACAGGGGGGTTCACCCCTCCACTTT
CDR3 protein: CASSEQQGGSPLHF

clone size: -
J gene: TRBJ1-4
D gene: -
V gene: TRBV19
CDR3 DNA: TGTGCCAGTAGTCCACCGGCAGGGGCCGGTGAAAAACTGTTTTTT
CDR3 protein: CASSPPAGAGEKLFF

clone size: -
J gene: TRBJ2-3
D gene: TRBD2
V gene: TRBV7-9
CDR3 DNA: TGTGCCAGCAGCTTATTCATAGCGGGGGACCTCTTAACGGCAGATACGCAGTATTTT
CDR3 protein: CASSLFIAGDLLTADTQYF

clone size: -
J gene: TRBJ2-7
D gene: -
V gene: TRBV3-1/TRBV3-2
CDR3 DNA: TGTGCCAGCAGCCCCCGGGGTGGTGGGGGGTTAGCACCCTACGAGCAGTACTTC
CDR3 protein: CASSPRGGGGLAPYEQYF

clone size: once
J gene: TRBJ2-3
D gene: TRBD1
V gene: TRBV7-2
CDR3 DNA: TGTGCCAGCAGCTATCAGGGGGCCCGCACAGATACGCAGTATTTT
CDR3 protein: CASSYQGARTDTQYF

clone size: -
J gene: TRBJ1-6
D gene: TRBD1
V gene: TRBV30
CDR3 DNA: TGTGCCTGGAGCACAGGGGGCGAAAATTCACCCCTCCACTTT
CDR3 protein: CAWSTGGENSPLHF